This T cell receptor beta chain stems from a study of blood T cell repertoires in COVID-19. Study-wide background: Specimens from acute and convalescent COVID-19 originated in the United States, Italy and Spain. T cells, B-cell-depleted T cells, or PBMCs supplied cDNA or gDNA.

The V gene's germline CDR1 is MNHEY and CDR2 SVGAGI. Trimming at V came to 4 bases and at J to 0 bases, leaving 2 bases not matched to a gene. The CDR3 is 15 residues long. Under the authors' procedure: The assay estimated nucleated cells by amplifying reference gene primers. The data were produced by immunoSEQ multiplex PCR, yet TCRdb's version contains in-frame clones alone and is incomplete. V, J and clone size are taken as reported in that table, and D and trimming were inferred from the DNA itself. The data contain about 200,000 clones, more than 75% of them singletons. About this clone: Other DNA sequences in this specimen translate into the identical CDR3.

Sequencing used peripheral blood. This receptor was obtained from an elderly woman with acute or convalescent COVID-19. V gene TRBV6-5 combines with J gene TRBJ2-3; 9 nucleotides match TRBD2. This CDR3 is CASSSLAGSTDTQYF. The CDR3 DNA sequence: TGTGCCAGCAGTTCTCTAGCGGGAAGCACAGATACGCAGTATTTT.